One sample yielded the 22 T cell receptor beta chains listed below, sequenced in a study of immune heterogeneity within non-small cell lung tumors. The template consisted of bulk tumor genomic DNA, with about 600 ng used per sample. Several spatially distant biopsies were obtained per primary tumor intraoperatively. The study enrolled patients with untreated, newly diagnosed non-small cell lung cancer who underwent curative surgery. Multiplex PCR amplified TCR beta CDR3 with 32 V and 13 J primers. TCRdb re-analysed the multiplex PCR reads in MiXCR, keeping a single row per CDR3 protein. Of over 10,000 distinct CDR3 sequences in the sample, 20% to 25% were seen once. Specimen: lung tumor tissue. The source is a man between 45 and 60 years old with non-small cell lung cancer.

About this clonotype itself: Given a much more abundant clone one base away, this may be a read error. The rearrangement joins TRBV6-2 or TRBV6-3 to TRBJ2-3; 8 bases are a match to TRBD1. J lost 3 bases, V lost 6 bases, and 8 bases had no gene match. CDR3 size: 15 residues. Germline lookup yields CDR1 MNHEY and CDR2 SVGEGT. The CDR3 spells CASSRGQGSTDTQYF. The CDR3 DNA follows: TGTGCCAGCAGCCGCGGACAGGGATCGACAGATACGCAGTATTTT.

Notes on this clonotype: This may be a read error: a much more frequent sequence differs by one nucleotide. The chain is built from TRBV7-3 and TRBJ2-2, with a possible D match to TRBD1 (6 bases). V lost 5 bases to trimming and J lost 4 bases, with 17 bases between them. The germline gives CDR1 SGHTA, CDR2 FQGTGA. This CDR3 is built from 16 residues. Here the CDR3 DNA reads TGTGCCAGCAGCGACTTAACAGGGTCGGGCACCGGGGAGCTGTTTTTT. This translates into CASSDLTGSGTGELFF.

In this sample, this clonotype turned up once. This may stem from a read error, because a much larger clone lies one nucleotide away. The chain combines TRBV15 with TRBJ2-1; D is uncertain. This CDR3 comprises 13 residues. Germline-derived CDR1 and CDR2 are LNHNV and YYDKDF (reference sequence). V dropped 6 bases and J dropped 12 bases, with 18 bases sitting between them. CDR3 sequence reads: CATRSNTHGRQFF. CDR3 DNA: TGTGCCACCAGATCTAACACCCACGGACGGCAGTTCTTC.

Worth noting for this clonotype: A much larger clone differs by one base, so this may be a read error. The rearrangement links TRBV6-1 to TRBJ2-3, with TRBD1 matching 10 bases. The length of the CDR3 is 15 residues. The V segment lost 6 bases and the J segment 4 bases; nucleotides outside the gene matches: 7. CDR1 is MNHNS and CDR2 is SASEGT in the germline V gene. The CDR3 reads CASRTRDRGADTQYF. DNA of the CDR3: TGTGCCAGCAGGACCCGGGACAGGGGTGCAGATACGCAGTATTTT.

The rearrangement links TRBV4-1 to TRBJ1-4; D not resolved. Between the trimmed V and J ends, which lost 4 bases and 6 bases, there was a span of 15 bases. From germline, CDR1 is MGHRA and CDR2 YSYEKL. The CDR3 has 15 residues. The CDR3 here is CASSLRGESDEKLFF. The CDR3 nucleotides are TGCGCCAGCAGCCTTCGCGGTGAAAGCGATGAAAAACTGTTTTTT.

This clonotype was detected a few times. The chain joins TRBV7-9 to TRBJ2-3, with a tentative D call TRBD2 (6 bases). The CDR3 totals 13 residues. Germline CDR1 SEHNR, CDR2 FQNEAQ (reference sequence). V gave up 11 bases and J gave up 3 bases, with 15 bases separating them. Written as DNA, the CDR3 is TGTGCCGGCCAAAGCGGGTGGACAGATACGCAGTATTTT. It encodes CAGQSGWTDTQYF.

About this clonotype itself: A much larger clone lies a single base off, so this may be a read error. The J gene is TRBJ1-6, the V gene TRBV20-1; D is undetermined. The CDR3 is 15 amino acids. V lost 3 bases and J lost 2, with 11 bases in between. Germline V gene data show CDR1 as DFQATT and CDR2 as SNEGSKA (reference sequence). The CDR3 spells CSASDPNAYNSPLHF. The CDR3 DNA sequence: TGCAGTGCTAGTGATCCGAACGCCTATAATTCACCCCTCCACTTT.

This clonotype was found many times. The V gene is TRBV24-1, the J gene TRBJ2-1, with 9 bases fitting TRBD1. The CDR3 runs to 16 residues. V shed 4 bases, J shed 12 bases, and the junction held 15 bases outside the gene matches. Germline V gives CDR1 KGHDR, CDR2 SFDVKD. CDR3 protein: CATSDPGDRAAQVQFF. The CDR3 nucleotides read TGTGCCACCAGTGACCCAGGGGACAGGGCCGCCCAGGTGCAGTTCTTC.

This clonotype was observed at least ten times. V is TRBV19 and J is TRBJ1-1, with D possibly being TRBD1 (5 bases). CDR1 is LNHDA and CDR2 is SQIVND in the germline V gene (reference sequence). Trimming removed 4 bases from V and 0 bases from J, with 12 bases in between. This CDR3 has 15 amino acids. The CDR3 region has the DNA TGTGCCAGTAGTACCCGACAGCTAATGAACACTGAAGCTTTCTTT. Its protein is CASSTRQLMNTEAFF. Complete variable domain (other parts from reference TRBV19 and TRBJ1-1): DGGITQSPKYLFRKEGQNVTLSCEQNLNHDAMYWYRQDPGQGLRLIYYSQIVNDFQKGDIAEGYSVSREKKESFPLTVTSAQKNPTAFYLCASSTRQLMNTEAFFGQGTRLTVV.

This clonotype was recorded many times. The V and J genes are TRBV6-1 and TRBJ2-5, with 13 nucleotides matching TRBD2. The J segment lost 2 bases and the V segment lost 4 bases, leaving 7 bases of the junction unmatched. CDR1 is MNHNS and CDR2 is SASEGT in the germline V gene. The CDR3 loop spans 17 amino acids. This CDR3 reads CASSGTSGGALQETQYF. In nucleotides, the CDR3 is TGTGCCAGCAGTGGAACTAGCGGGGGGGCCTTGCAAGAGACCCAGTACTTC.

This clonotype was seen repeatedly, ten times or more. The J gene is TRBJ2-7, the V gene TRBV20-1; TRBD2 matches at 10 bases. V gave up 4 bases and J gave up 4 bases; unmatched junction bases: 4. This CDR3 has 13 residues. Germline V gene data show CDR1 as DFQATT and CDR2 as SNEGSKA (reference sequence). The CDR3, as DNA: TGCAGTGCTACTATAGCGGGAGGTTACGAGCAGTACTTC. Translation: CSATIAGGYEQYF.

Turning to this clonotype: With a much larger clone just one base away, this may be a read error. The chain joins TRBV3-1 to TRBJ2-7; a possible D gene is TRBD1 (6 bases). Germline CDR1 and CDR2: LGHDT and YNNKEL (reference sequence). The CDR3 has 15 residues. The V end lost 0 bases, the J end lost 6 bases, and 15 bases lay between the germline ends. The CDR3 sequence: CASSQDLPGAGEQYF. CDR3 nucleotide sequence: TGTGCCAGCAGCCAAGATCTGCCAGGGGCGGGCGAGCAGTACTTC.

A remark on this clonotype: A much larger clonotype is one base distant, so this may be a read error. The chain uses TRBV18 and TRBJ2-1; a weak D match, TRBD1 (5 bases). The CDR3 is 20 residues long. Germline CDR1 reads KGHSH; CDR2 reads LQKENI. Deletions cut 2 bases from V and 9 bases from J, with 32 bases between. The CDR3 DNA reads TGTGCCAGCTCACCAGGAACAGGTTCTAGAACATCAACGGATGAGGTTGAGCAGTTCTTC. Encoded protein: CASSPGTGSRTSTDEVEQFF.

In this sample, this clonotype turned up many times. In DNA form, the CDR3 reads TGTGCCAGCAGCCGTGGAGGGCGGGATCGGGAGACCCAGTACTTC. Translated: CASSRGGRDRETQYF. The J gene is TRBJ2-5, the V gene TRBV7-7; D may be TRBD2 (6 bases). This CDR3 spans 15 amino acids. Trimming removed 5 bases from V and 5 bases from J, with 18 bases in between. Germline V gives CDR1 SSHAT, CDR2 FNYEAQ (reference sequence).

In regard to this clonotype: Being one base from a much bigger clone, this may be a read error. The DNA for the CDR3 is TGTGCCAGCAGAGGTACGAACATCGGGGAGCTGTTTTTT. It is translated as CASRGTNIGELFF. The rearrangement joins TRBV7-8 to TRBJ2-2; no reliable D call. Looked up from germline, CDR1 is SGHVS and CDR2 is FQNEAQ. The CDR3 is 13 residues long. Supplemented by reference TRBV7-8 and TRBJ2-2, the full variable domain reads GAGVSQSPRYKVAKRGQDVALRCDPISGHVSLFWYQQALGQGPEFLTYFQNEAQLDKSGLPSDRFFAERPEGSVSTLKIQRTQQEDSAVYLCASRGTNIGELFFGEGSRLTVL.

This clonotype is medium-sized. The V gene is TRBV3-1, the J gene TRBJ1-2; D gene uncertain. CDR1 and CDR2 from the germline V gene are LGHDT and YNNKEL (reference sequence). Trimming pared 3 bases from V and 8 bases from J, leaving 10 bases between. The CDR3 has 12 amino acids. CDR3 sequence reads: CASSQGIWGYTF. Written as DNA, the CDR3 is TGTGCCAGCAGCCAGGGAATTTGGGGCTACACCTTC.

The table lists this clonotype with many counts. The rearrangement links TRBV19 to TRBJ2-1, with D maybe TRBD1 (6 bases). The CDR3 has 13 residues. Germline CDR1 LNHDA, CDR2 SQIVND (reference sequence). Trimming pared 6 bases from V and 4 bases from J, leaving 10 bases between. CDR3 sequence: CASSRDRYNEQFF. The CDR3 nucleotides are TGTGCCAGTAGCCGAGACAGGTACAATGAGCAGTTCTTC.

This clonotype rates as medium-sized. The rearrangement links TRBV28 to TRBJ2-7; 9 bases are a match to TRBD1. CDR3 length: 15 residues. V shed 6 bases, J shed 4 bases, and the junction held 10 bases outside the gene matches. The germline V gene encodes CDR1 MDHEN and CDR2 SYDVKM. Written as DNA, the CDR3 is TGTGCCAGCAGGGAGCCGGGACAGGGCAAATACGAGCAGTACTTC. Translated, it gives CASREPGQGKYEQYF.

Concerning this clonotype: A much larger clone sits a single nucleotide away, making a read error possible. This rearrangement joins TRBV18 to TRBJ1-2; D not certain. CDR3 length: 15 amino acids. Germline loops: CDR1 KGHSH, CDR2 LQKENI. The V gene lost 2 bases and the J gene lost 4 bases, with 14 bases spanning the gap. CDR3 loop: CASSPSIAGSYGYTF. In nucleotides, the CDR3 is TGTGCCAGCTCACCATCAATAGCAGGAAGCTATGGCTACACCTTC. Full variable domain (missing parts from reference TRBV18 and TRBJ1-2): NAGVMQNPRHLVRRRGQEARLRCSPMKGHSHVYWYRQLPEEGLKFMVYLQKENIIDESGMPKERFSAEFPKEGPSILRIQQVVRGDSAAYFCASSPSIAGSYGYTFGSGTRLTVV.

Comment on this clonotype: A much larger clone sits a single nucleotide away, making a read error possible. V and J are TRBV7-2 and TRBJ1-1; the D is unclear. The CDR3 sequence is 16 residues long. Per germline, CDR1 SGHTA and CDR2 FQGNSA. The DNA for the CDR3 is TGTCCCAGCAGCTTAGCGGGATCGGTACCGAACACTGAAGCTTTCTTT. Encoded protein: CPSSLAGSVPNTEAFF.

This clonotype is medium-sized in the sample. This chain links TRBV20-1 with TRBJ1-2, with 8 positions matching TRBD1. The CDR3 loop spans 17 amino acids. The germline CDR1 and CDR2 sequences are DFQATT and SNEGSKA (reference sequence). V was clipped by 6 bases and J by 3 bases; unmatched bases: 18. CDR3 residues: CSATGGQGQGRDYGYTF. CDR3 in DNA: TGCAGTGCCACGGGCGGACAGGGACAAGGGAGAGACTATGGCTACACCTTC.

This clonotype was seen repeatedly, ten times or more. The gene calls are TRBV7-3 and TRBJ1-2; no definite D call. The CDR3 contains 15 residues. Germline V lookup: CDR1 SGHTA, CDR2 FQGTGA. V was trimmed by 2 bases and J by 2 bases, leaving 12 bases between them. The CDR3, as DNA: TGTGCCAGCAGCTTACGGGCAGGCCAGAACTATGGCTACACCTTC. This gives the protein CASSLRAGQNYGYTF. Supplemented by reference TRBV7-3 and TRBJ1-2, the full variable domain reads GAGVSQTPSNKVTEKGKYVELRCDPISGHTALYWYRQSLGQGPEFLIYFQGTGAADDSGLPNDRFFAVRPEGSVSTLKIQRTERGDSAVYLCASSLRAGQNYGYTFGSGTRLTVV.